These 8 T cell receptor beta chains share one sample of origin, sequenced in a study of T cells after yellow fever vaccination. TCRdb re-called the 5' RACE reads with MiXCR, one entry per CDR3 protein. The data show some 500,000 distinct CDR3 sequences, about 13% seen once. The starting material was PBMCs, obtained on the day of the yellow fever booster vaccination. These receptor sequences come from a man aged 25-40 years who received the YFV17D yellow fever vaccine.

This clonotype was observed a handful of times. The chain carries TRBV25-1 and TRBJ2-7, with D uncertain. The V end was cut by 1 base, the J end by 5 bases, with 12 bases between. The V gene's germline CDR1 is MGHDK and CDR2 SYGVNS. CDR3 length: 14 amino acids. DNA for the CDR3: TGTGCCAGCAGTGAATGGGAACAGAGCCACGAGCAGTACTTC. Translation gives CASSEWEQSHEQYF.

The chain carries TRBV20-1 and TRBJ2-7; tentatively, D is TRBD1 (6 bases). CDR1 and CDR2 (germline): DFQATT, SNEGSKA (reference sequence). CDR3 length equals 14 residues. The V end was cut by 0 bases, the J end by 4 bases, with 13 bases between. Here the CDR3 DNA reads TGCAGTGCTAGAGACCCCCGAACAGGGTACGAGCAGTACTTC. This codes for CSARDPRTGYEQYF.

Ten or more counts support this clonotype. The V gene is TRBV6-1, the J gene TRBJ2-2; D may correspond to TRBD1 or TRBD2 (6 bases each). CDR3 length: 14 residues. Deletions cut 10 bases from V and 5 bases from J, with 17 bases between. The germline gives CDR1 MNHNS, CDR2 SASEGT. CDR3: CATGGGVRTGELFF. CDR3 nucleotides: TGTGCCACCGGAGGGGGAGTCCGGACCGGGGAGCTGTTTTTT.

The chain couples TRBV11-3 to TRBJ2-1, with D perhaps TRBD2 (6 bases). Germline CDR1 reads SGHNT; CDR2 reads YENEEA. Trimming removed 1 base from V and 6 bases from J, with 19 bases in between. The CDR3 runs 17 residues. This CDR3 is CASSLASGSGTSNEQFF. The DNA for the CDR3 is TGTGCCAGCAGCTTAGCCTCAGGTAGCGGTACCTCCAATGAGCAGTTCTTC.

This clonotype has just one count. The gene calls are TRBV7-2 and TRBJ2-4; D unclear. Germline values: CDR1 SGHTA, CDR2 FQGNSA. This CDR3 region has 11 residues. V was trimmed by 5 bases and J by 7 bases, leaving 6 bases between them. For the CDR3, the DNA is TGTGCCAGCAGCCATGGGAACATTCAGTACTTC. Protein: CASSHGNIQYF.

The CDR3: CSARAPGTSGLSTDTQYF. Written as DNA, the CDR3 is TGCAGTGCTAGAGCCCCCGGGACTAGCGGGCTGAGCACAGATACGCAGTATTTT. The V call is TRBV20-1, the J call TRBJ2-3; 12 bases match TRBD2. Losses at the gene ends were 1 base for V and 0 bases for J; bases not matched to a gene: 8. Germline CDR1 reads DFQATT; CDR2 reads SNEGSKA (reference sequence). The CDR3 is 18 residues long.

This clonotype was recorded a few times. The rearrangement links TRBV11-1 to TRBJ2-2, with TRBD2 matching 8 bases. Germline assignment: CDR1 SGHAT and CDR2 FQDESV (reference sequence). CDR3 size: 15 residues. Trimming at V came to 5 bases and at J to 3 bases, leaving 5 bases not matched to a gene. CDR3 DNA sequence: TGTGCCAGCAGCCGGTTAGCGGGGTACACCGGGGAGCTGTTTTTT. Translation: CASSRLAGYTGELFF.

This clonotype was picked up a small number of times. V is TRBV27 and J is TRBJ1-5; 11 bases fit TRBD1. The CDR3 spans 23 residues. V gave up 3 bases and J gave up 1 base; unmatched junction bases: 23. Germline lookup yields CDR1 MNHEY and CDR2 SMNVEV (reference sequence). The CDR3 DNA follows: TGTGCCAGCAGTTTTCTCCCCCCTGGGGTCTTCGGGACAGGGGGATTCAGCAATCAGCCCCAGCATTTT. This codes for CASSFLPPGVFGTGGFSNQPQHF.